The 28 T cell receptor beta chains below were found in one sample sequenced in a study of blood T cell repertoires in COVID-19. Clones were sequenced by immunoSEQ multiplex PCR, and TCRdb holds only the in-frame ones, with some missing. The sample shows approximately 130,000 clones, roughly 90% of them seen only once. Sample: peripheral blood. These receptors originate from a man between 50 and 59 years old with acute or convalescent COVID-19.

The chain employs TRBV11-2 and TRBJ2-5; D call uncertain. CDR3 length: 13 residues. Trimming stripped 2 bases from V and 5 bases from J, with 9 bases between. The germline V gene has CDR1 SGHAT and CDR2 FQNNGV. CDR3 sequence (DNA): TGTGCCAGCAGCTTATCCGCGCGGGAGACCCAGTACTTC. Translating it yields CASSLSARETQYF. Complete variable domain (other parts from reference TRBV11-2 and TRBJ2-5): EAGVAQSPRYKIIEKRQSVAFWCNPISGHATLYWYQQILGQGPKLLIQFQNNGVVDDSQLPKDRFSAERLKGVDSTLKIQPAKLEDSAVYLCASSLSARETQYFGPGTRLLVL.

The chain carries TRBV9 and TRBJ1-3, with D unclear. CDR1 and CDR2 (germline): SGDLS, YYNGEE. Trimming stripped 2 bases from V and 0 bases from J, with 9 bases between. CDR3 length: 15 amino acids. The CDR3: CASSVGLGSGNTIYF. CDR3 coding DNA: TGTGCCAGCAGCGTGGGCTTGGGCTCTGGAAACACCATATATTTT. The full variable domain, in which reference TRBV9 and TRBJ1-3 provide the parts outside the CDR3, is DSGVTQTPKHLITATGQRVTLRCSPRSGDLSVYWYQQSLDQGLQFLIQYYNGEERAKGNILERFSAQQFPDLHSELNLSSLELGDSALYFCASSVGLGSGNTIYFGEGSWLTVV.

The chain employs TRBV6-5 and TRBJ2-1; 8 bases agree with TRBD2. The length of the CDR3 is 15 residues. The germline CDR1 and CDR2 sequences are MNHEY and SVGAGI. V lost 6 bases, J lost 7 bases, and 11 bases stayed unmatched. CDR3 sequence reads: CASRYGTSDGNEQFF. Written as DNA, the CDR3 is TGTGCCAGCAGATACGGGACTAGTGATGGGAATGAGCAGTTCTTC.

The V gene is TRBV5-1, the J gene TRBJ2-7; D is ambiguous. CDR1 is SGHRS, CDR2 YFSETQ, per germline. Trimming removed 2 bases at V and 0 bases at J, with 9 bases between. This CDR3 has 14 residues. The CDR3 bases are TGCGCCAGCAGCTTAAGTACAAACTCCTACGAGCAGTACTTC. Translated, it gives CASSLSTNSYEQYF.

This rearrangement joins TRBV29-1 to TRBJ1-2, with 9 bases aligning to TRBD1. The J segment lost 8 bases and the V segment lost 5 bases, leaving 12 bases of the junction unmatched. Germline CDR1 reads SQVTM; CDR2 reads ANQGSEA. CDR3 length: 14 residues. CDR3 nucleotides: TGCAGCGTTTCCGAATCCACAGGGGGCGCGGGCTACACCTTC. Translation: CSVSESTGGAGYTF. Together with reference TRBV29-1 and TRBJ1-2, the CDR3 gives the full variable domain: SAVISQKPSRDICQRGTSLTIQCQVDSQVTMMFWYRQQPGQSLTLIATANQGSEATYESGFVIDKFPISRPNLTFSTLTVSNMSPEDSSIYLCSVSESTGGAGYTFGSGTRLTVV.

CDR3 nucleotides: TGTGCCACCAGTGGGGGAGGGTTCGATTCCGGGGAGCTGTTTTTT. Its translation: CATSGGGFDSGELFF. The chain has TRBV24-1 and TRBJ2-2; TRBD2 agrees at 7 bases. The V gene end was trimmed by 5 bases and the J gene end by 6 bases; junction bases not matched to a gene: 8. This CDR3 comprises 15 residues. The germline CDR1 and CDR2 sequences are KGHDR and SFDVKD.

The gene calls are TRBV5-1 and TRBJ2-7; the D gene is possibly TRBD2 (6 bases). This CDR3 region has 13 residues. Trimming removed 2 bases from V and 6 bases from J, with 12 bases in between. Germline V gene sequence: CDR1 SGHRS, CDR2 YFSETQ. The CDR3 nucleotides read TGCGCCAGCAGCTTCGGGAGTAGCGGCGAGCAGTACTTC. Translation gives CASSFGSSGEQYF.

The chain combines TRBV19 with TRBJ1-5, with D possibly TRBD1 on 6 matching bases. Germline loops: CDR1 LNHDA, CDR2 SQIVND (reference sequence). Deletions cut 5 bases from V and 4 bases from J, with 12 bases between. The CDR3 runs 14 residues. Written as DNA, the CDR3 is TGTGCCAGTAGTCTGACAGGCCAGAATCAGCCCCAGCATTTT. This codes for CASSLTGQNQPQHF. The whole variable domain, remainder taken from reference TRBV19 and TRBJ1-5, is DGGITQSPKYLFRKEGQNVTLSCEQNLNHDAMYWYRQDPGQGLRLIYYSQIVNDFQKGDIAEGYSVSREKKESFPLTVTSAQKNPTAFYLCASSLTGQNQPQHFGDGTRLSIL.

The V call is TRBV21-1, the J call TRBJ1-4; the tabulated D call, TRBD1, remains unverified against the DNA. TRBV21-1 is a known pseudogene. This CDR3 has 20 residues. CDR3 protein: CASIQYPSLINRAGPEKLFF. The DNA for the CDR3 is TGTGCCAGCATACAGTATCCAAGCCTCATAAACAGGGCAGGTCCTGAAAAACTGTTTTTT.

CDR3 nucleotides: TGTGCCAGTAGTGGTAGGGGACAGGGGTCTTCCAATCAGCCCCAGCATTTT. This translates into CASSGRGQGSSNQPQHF. This sequence joins TRBV19 and TRBJ1-5; 10 nucleotides agree with TRBD1. J gave up 3 bases and V 5 bases, and 10 bases lay outside the gene matches. Germline-derived CDR1 and CDR2 are LNHDA and SQIVND (reference sequence). CDR3 length: 17 residues.

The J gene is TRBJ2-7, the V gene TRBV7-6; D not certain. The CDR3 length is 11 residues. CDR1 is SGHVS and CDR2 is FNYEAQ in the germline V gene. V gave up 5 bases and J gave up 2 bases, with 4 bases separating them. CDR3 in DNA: TGTGCCAGCAGCCCAACCTACGAGCAGTACTTC. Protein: CASSPTYEQYF.

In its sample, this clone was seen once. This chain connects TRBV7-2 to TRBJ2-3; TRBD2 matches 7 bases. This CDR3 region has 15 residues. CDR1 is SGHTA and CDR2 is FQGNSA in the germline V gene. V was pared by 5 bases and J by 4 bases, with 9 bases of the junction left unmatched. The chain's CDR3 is CASSGRMAGADTQYF. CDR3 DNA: TGTGCCAGCAGCGGACGGATGGCGGGGGCAGATACGCAGTATTTT.

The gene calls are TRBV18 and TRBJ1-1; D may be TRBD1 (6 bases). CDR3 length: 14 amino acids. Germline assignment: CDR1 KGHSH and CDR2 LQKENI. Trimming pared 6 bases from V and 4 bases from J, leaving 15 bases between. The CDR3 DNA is TGTGCCAGCTCCCGCTCCGGACAGAGCACTGAAGCTTTCTTT. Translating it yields CASSRSGQSTEAFF.

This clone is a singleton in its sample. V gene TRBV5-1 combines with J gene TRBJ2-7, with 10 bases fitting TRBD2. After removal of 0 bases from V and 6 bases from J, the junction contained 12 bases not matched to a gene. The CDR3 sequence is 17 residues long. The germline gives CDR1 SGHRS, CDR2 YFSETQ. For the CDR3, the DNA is TGCGCCAGCAGCTTGGCCGTGGCTAGCGGGAGTTCCGTCGAGCAGTACTTC. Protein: CASSLAVASGSSVEQYF.

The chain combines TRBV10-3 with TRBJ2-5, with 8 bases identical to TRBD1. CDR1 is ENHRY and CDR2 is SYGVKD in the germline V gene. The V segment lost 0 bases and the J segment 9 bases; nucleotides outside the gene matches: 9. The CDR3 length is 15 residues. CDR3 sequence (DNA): TGTGCCATCAGTGAGTCGACAGGGGATATCCGGGCCCAGTACTTC. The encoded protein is CAISESTGDIRAQYF.

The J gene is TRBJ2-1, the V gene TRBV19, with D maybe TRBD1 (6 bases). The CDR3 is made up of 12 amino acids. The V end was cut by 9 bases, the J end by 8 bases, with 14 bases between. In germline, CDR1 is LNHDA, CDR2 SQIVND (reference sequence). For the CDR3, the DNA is TGTGCCAGCCGAACCCAGGGGTATGAGCAGTTCTTC. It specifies CASRTQGYEQFF.

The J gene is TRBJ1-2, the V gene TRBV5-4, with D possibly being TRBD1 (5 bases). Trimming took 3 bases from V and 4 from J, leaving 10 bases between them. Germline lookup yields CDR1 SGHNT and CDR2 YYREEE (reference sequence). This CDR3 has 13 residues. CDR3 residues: CASSSDSLYGYTF. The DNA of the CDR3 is TGTGCCAGCAGCTCCGACAGTCTCTATGGCTACACCTTC. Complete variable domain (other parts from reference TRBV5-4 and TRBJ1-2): ETGVTQSPTHLIKTRGQQVTLRCSSQSGHNTVSWYQQALGQGPQFIFQYYREEENGRGNFPPRFSGLQFPNYSSELNVNALELDDSALYLCASSSDSLYGYTFGSGTRLTVV.

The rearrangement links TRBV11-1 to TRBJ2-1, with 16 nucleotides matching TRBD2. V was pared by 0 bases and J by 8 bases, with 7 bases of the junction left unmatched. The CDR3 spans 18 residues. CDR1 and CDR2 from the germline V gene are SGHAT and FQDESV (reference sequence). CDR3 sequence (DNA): TGTGCCAGCAGCTTAGCGAGAGGGACTAGCGGGAGGGCCGATGAGCAGTTCTTC. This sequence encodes CASSLARGTSGRADEQFF.

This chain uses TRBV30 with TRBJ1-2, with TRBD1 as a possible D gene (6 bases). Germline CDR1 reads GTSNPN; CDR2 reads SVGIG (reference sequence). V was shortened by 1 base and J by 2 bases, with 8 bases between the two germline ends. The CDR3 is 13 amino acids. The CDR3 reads CAWSGRGNYGYTF. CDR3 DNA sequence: TGTGCCTGGAGTGGTAGGGGGAACTATGGCTACACCTTC.

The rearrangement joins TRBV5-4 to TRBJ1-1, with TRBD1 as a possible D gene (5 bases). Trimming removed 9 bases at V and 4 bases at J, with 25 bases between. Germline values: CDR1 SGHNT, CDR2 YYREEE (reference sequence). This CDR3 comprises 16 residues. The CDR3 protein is CATKRRQGGLGTEAFF. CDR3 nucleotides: TGTGCCACCAAGAGAAGGCAGGGAGGATTAGGCACTGAAGCTTTCTTT.

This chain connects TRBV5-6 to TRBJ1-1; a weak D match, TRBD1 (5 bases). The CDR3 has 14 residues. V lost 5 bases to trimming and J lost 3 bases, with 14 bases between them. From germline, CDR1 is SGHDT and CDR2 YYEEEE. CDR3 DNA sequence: TGTGCCAGCAGAGAGGCAGGGAGGTACACTGAAGCTTTCTTT. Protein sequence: CASREAGRYTEAFF.

CDR3 region: CASSEARGWDTGELFF. The DNA of the CDR3 is TGTGCCAGCAGTGAAGCCAGGGGCTGGGACACCGGGGAGCTGTTTTTT. The chain is built from TRBV6-1 and TRBJ2-2; D perhaps matches TRBD1 (6 bases). CDR3 size: 16 residues. V was pared by 0 bases and J by 3 bases, with 11 bases between. Germline V gives CDR1 MNHNS, CDR2 SASEGT.

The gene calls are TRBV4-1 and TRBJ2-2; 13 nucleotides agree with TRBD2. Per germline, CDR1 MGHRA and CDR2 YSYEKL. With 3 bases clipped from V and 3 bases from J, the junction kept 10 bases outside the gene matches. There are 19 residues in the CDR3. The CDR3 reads CASSHPGLAGIVDTGELFF. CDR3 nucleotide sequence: TGCGCCAGCAGCCACCCGGGACTAGCGGGAATCGTCGACACCGGGGAGCTGTTTTTT.

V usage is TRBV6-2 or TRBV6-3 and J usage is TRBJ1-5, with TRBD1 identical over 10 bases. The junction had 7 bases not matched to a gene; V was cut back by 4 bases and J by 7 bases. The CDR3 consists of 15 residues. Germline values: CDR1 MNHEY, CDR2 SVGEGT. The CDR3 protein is CASSSAGTGEQPQHF. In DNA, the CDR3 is TGTGCCAGCAGTTCCGCCGGGACAGGGGAGCAGCCCCAGCATTTT.

This CDR3 reads CATQGNDNSPLHF. CDR3 in DNA: TGTGCCACCCAGGGTAACGATAATTCACCCCTCCACTTT. The chain joins TRBV10-3 to TRBJ1-6, with D perhaps matching TRBD1 (5 bases). V was cut by 10 bases and J by 5 bases, with 12 bases left in between. Germline V gives CDR1 ENHRY, CDR2 SYGVKD. The CDR3 is made up of 13 amino acids.

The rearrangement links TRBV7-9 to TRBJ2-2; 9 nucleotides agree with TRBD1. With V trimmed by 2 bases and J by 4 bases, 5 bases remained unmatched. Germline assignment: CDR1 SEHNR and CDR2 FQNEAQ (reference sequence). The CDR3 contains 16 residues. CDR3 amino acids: CASSLNRGHATGELFF. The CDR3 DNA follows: TGTGCCAGCAGCTTAAACAGGGGGCATGCCACCGGGGAGCTGTTTTTT.

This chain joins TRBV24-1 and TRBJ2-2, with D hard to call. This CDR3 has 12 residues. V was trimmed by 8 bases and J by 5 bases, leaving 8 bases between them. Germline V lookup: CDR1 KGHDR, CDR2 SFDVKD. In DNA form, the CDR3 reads TGTGCCACCAACTCATATACCGGGGAGCTGTTTTTT. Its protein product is CATNSYTGELFF.

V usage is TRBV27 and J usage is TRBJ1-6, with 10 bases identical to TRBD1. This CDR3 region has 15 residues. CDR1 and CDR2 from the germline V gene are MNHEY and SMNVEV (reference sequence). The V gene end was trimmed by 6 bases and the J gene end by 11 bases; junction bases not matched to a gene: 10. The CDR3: CASRALRDRGTPLHF. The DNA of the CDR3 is TGTGCCAGCAGGGCCCTCCGGGACAGGGGAACACCCCTCCACTTT.